These 27 T cell receptor beta chains share one sample of origin, sequenced in a study of shared clonotypes between healthy human individuals. The assay was immunoSEQ multiplex PCR, and TCRdb's table has in-frame clones only and misses some. The table lists 180,000 or so clones, approximately 92% of them singletons, with around 0.072% in the top ten. Sample: naive CD4+ T cells sorted from blood. Subset denoted: CD45RA+ positively selected. These receptors came from a woman in her thirties in good health.

The chain couples TRBV6-5 to TRBJ2-1, with no clear D. The CDR3 sequence is 16 residues long. V lost 0 bases and J lost 2, with 11 bases in between. The germline V gene has CDR1 MNHEY and CDR2 SVGAGI. The DNA for the CDR3 is TGTGCCAGCAGTTACTCCTGGGCCCGTGCCTACAATGAGCAGTTCTTC. It specifies CASSYSWARAYNEQFF.

This chain joins TRBV19 and TRBJ2-7, with D hard to call. CDR3 length: 12 residues. CDR1 is LNHDA, CDR2 SQIVND, per germline (reference sequence). Trimming left V 6 bases short and J 4 bases short, with 10 bases between. CDR3 coding DNA: TGTGCCAGTAGGTCGACGGATTACGAGCAGTACTTC. This encodes CASRSTDYEQYF.

This chain's CDR3 is CASSHGTEVGNTIYF. The CDR3 region has the DNA TGCGCCAGCAGCCACGGGACAGAGGTTGGAAACACCATATATTTT. This chain joins TRBV5-1 and TRBJ1-3; 7 nucleotides line up with TRBD1. Germline CDR1 reads SGHRS; CDR2 reads YFSETQ. Trimming at V came to 4 bases and at J to 3 bases, leaving 7 bases not matched to a gene. CDR3 length equals 15 residues.

The CDR3 sequence is CASSSRTSSSYEQYF. DNA of the CDR3: TGTGCCAGCAGTTCGAGGACATCAAGCTCCTACGAGCAGTACTTC. The chain links TRBV2 to TRBJ2-7, with D tentatively TRBD1 (5 bases). The V gene lost 5 bases and the J gene lost 0 bases, with 14 bases spanning the gap. Germline loops: CDR1 SNHLY, CDR2 FYNNEI. CDR3 length: 15 residues.

The CDR3 DNA reads TGTGCCAGCAGCTTCCAAACCTCTGGAAACACCATATATTTT. This sequence encodes CASSFQTSGNTIYF. The chain combines TRBV4-2 with TRBJ1-3; no definite D call. V lost 5 bases and J lost 0, with 8 bases in between. The germline CDR1 and CDR2 sequences are LGHNA and YNFKEQ. The CDR3 totals 14 residues.

The chain links TRBV25-1 to TRBJ1-5; D ambiguous. Trimming pared 7 bases from V and 7 bases from J, leaving 20 bases between. CDR3 length equals 15 residues. The germline CDR1 and CDR2 sequences are MGHDK and SYGVNS. The DNA of the CDR3 is TGTGCCAGCAATTTTGGGAGGGAATGTGTCCAGCCCCAGCATTTT. Translation: CASNFGRECVQPQHF.

The chain joins TRBV19 to TRBJ1-5; 10 positions match TRBD1. This CDR3 comprises 15 residues. The ends lost 6 bases at V and 2 bases at J; junction bases unmatched: 4. In germline, CDR1 is LNHDA, CDR2 SQIVND (reference sequence). CDR3 residues: CASRLGTGGNQPQHF. CDR3 bases: TGTGCCAGTAGATTAGGGACAGGGGGCAATCAGCCCCAGCATTTT.

V gene TRBV27 combines with J gene TRBJ1-6; D is unclear. CDR3 size: 14 residues. The germline V gene encodes CDR1 MNHEY and CDR2 SMNVEV (reference sequence). V lost 6 bases to trimming and J lost 9 bases, with 15 bases between them. The CDR3 DNA follows: TGTGCCAGCAGGACTGATTTAGATGGTTCACCCCTCCACTTT. Translation gives CASRTDLDGSPLHF.

This chain connects TRBV29-1 to TRBJ2-3, with TRBD2 identical over 8 bases. The V gene end was trimmed by 0 bases and the J gene end by 5 bases; junction bases not matched to a gene: 13. The CDR3 consists of 17 residues. Germline CDR1 reads SQVTM; CDR2 reads ANQGSEA. The CDR3 reads CSVEDFGAGGFRDTQYF. CDR3 DNA sequence: TGCAGCGTTGAAGATTTCGGTGCGGGAGGTTTCAGAGATACGCAGTATTTT.

The gene calls are TRBV15 and TRBJ1-5, with D unclear. The germline V gene encodes CDR1 LNHNV and CDR2 YYDKDF (reference sequence). There are 15 residues in the CDR3. V was pared by 1 base and J by 1 base, with 8 bases between. The chain's CDR3 is CATSRVPGSNQPQHF. The CDR3 bases are TGTGCCACCAGCAGAGTTCCAGGAAGCAATCAGCCCCAGCATTTT.

This chain connects TRBV27 to TRBJ1-2, with D perhaps matching TRBD1 (6 bases). Germline CDR1 reads MNHEY; CDR2 reads SMNVEV (reference sequence). V was cut by 6 bases and J by 8 bases, with 13 bases left in between. The CDR3 is made up of 12 amino acids. CDR3 in amino acids: CASRSGAGGYTF. The CDR3 DNA follows: TGTGCCAGCAGATCGGGGGCCGGGGGCTACACCTTC.

This sequence joins TRBV11-1 and TRBJ2-7, with D perhaps given as TRBD1 or TRBD2 (6 bases each). V lost 5 bases, J lost 6 bases, and 17 bases lay in between. CDR1 and CDR2 (germline): SGHAT, FQDESV (reference sequence). The CDR3 extends over 14 amino acids. In DNA form, the CDR3 reads TGTGCCAGCAGCCTCTGGGGGGACAATCTCGAGCAGTACTTC. It yields the protein CASSLWGDNLEQYF.

J is TRBJ1-6 and V is TRBV25-1, with D unclear. Trimming cost V 3 bases and J 6 bases, with 6 bases left between them. There are 13 residues in the CDR3. Germline lookup yields CDR1 MGHDK and CDR2 SYGVNS. The CDR3 sequence: CASSETLNSPLHF. The CDR3, as DNA: TGTGCCAGCAGTGAGACTCTTAATTCACCCCTCCACTTT.

The chain employs TRBV7-8 and TRBJ1-1; tentative D call: TRBD1 (5 bases). The germline CDR1 and CDR2 sequences are SGHVS and FQNEAQ. V lost 5 bases, J lost 0 bases, and 10 bases lay in between. The CDR3 length is 14 residues. CDR3: CASSTGGMNTEAFF. The DNA of the CDR3 is TGTGCCAGCAGCACCGGGGGGATGAACACTGAAGCTTTCTTT. The entire variable domain, with the rest obtained from reference TRBV7-8 and TRBJ1-1, is as follows: GAGVSQSPRYKVAKRGQDVALRCDPISGHVSLFWYQQALGQGPEFLTYFQNEAQLDKSGLPSDRFFAERPEGSVSTLKIQRTQQEDSAVYLCASSTGGMNTEAFFGQGTRLTVV.

Regarding this clone: Other DNA sequences from this sample encode an identical CDR3 as well. V gene TRBV19 combines with J gene TRBJ2-3; 7 positions match TRBD2. J gave up 1 base and V 5 bases, and 0 bases lay outside the gene matches. The V gene's germline CDR1 is LNHDA and CDR2 SQIVND (reference sequence). This CDR3 contains 13 residues. The CDR3 loop reads CASSREGTDTQYF. CDR3 bases: TGTGCCAGTAGTCGGGAGGGCACAGATACGCAGTATTTT.

V is TRBV19 and J is TRBJ2-1; 8 nucleotides match TRBD2. The CDR3 contains 15 residues. Losses at the gene ends were 0 bases for V and 8 bases for J; bases not matched to a gene: 6. Germline CDR1 is LNHDA and CDR2 is SQIVND (reference sequence). The CDR3 sequence is CASSIELADGDEQFF. The CDR3, as DNA: TGTGCCAGTAGTATAGAACTAGCGGATGGCGATGAGCAGTTCTTC. Based on the CDR3 plus reference TRBV19 and TRBJ2-1, the full variable domain is DGGITQSPKYLFRKEGQNVTLSCEQNLNHDAMYWYRQDPGQGLRLIYYSQIVNDFQKGDIAEGYSVSREKKESFPLTVTSAQKNPTAFYLCASSIELADGDEQFFGPGTRLTVL.

This chain joins TRBV27 and TRBJ2-3, with 9 bases lining up with TRBD2. The CDR3 is made up of 16 amino acids. V lost 2 bases and J lost 2; bases outside the gene matches: 5. Germline CDR1 is MNHEY and CDR2 is SMNVEV (reference sequence). The CDR3 bases are TGTGCCAGCAGTTTAGAAGCTAGCGGGAACACAGATACGCAGTATTTT. It translates to CASSLEASGNTDTQYF.

The V call is TRBV18, the J call TRBJ1-1; D remains unclear. In germline, CDR1 is KGHSH, CDR2 LQKENI. The CDR3 covers 14 residues. Trimming took off 3 bases at V and 1 base at J, with 9 bases between the two ends. The CDR3 sequence: CASSPGIGNTEAFF. The CDR3 bases are TGTGCCAGCTCACCTGGGATTGGGAACACTGAAGCTTTCTTT. The whole variable domain, filled in from reference TRBV18 and TRBJ1-1, reads NAGVMQNPRHLVRRRGQEARLRCSPMKGHSHVYWYRQLPEEGLKFMVYLQKENIIDESGMPKERFSAEFPKEGPSILRIQQVVRGDSAAYFCASSPGIGNTEAFFGQGTRLTVV.

This chain links TRBV7-6 with TRBJ1-1, with 9 bases aligning to TRBD1. J was trimmed by 7 bases and V by 10 bases; bases with no gene match: 10. CDR1 and CDR2 (germline): SGHVS, FNYEAQ. The CDR3 contains 13 residues. CDR3 loop: CATGTTGGVEAFF. The CDR3 bases are TGTGCCACGGGTACGACAGGGGGTGTTGAAGCTTTCTTT.

The chain employs TRBV5-1 and TRBJ2-5; the D gene is possibly TRBD1 (5 bases). The J call is in doubt because the DNA end fits TRBJ2-7 better. The germline CDR1 and CDR2 sequences are SGHRS and YFSETQ. The CDR3 extends over 13 amino acids. The CDR3 here is CASSLAGRSEQYF. CDR3 nucleotide sequence: TGCGCCAGCAGCTTGGCAGGGCGAAGCGAGCAGTACTTC.

The chain couples TRBV28 to TRBJ1-2; D unresolved. Germline V gene sequence: CDR1 MDHEN, CDR2 SYDVKM. This CDR3 spans 13 amino acids. Trimming removed 5 bases from V and 0 bases from J, with 7 bases in between. CDR3 sequence reads: CASSTGSNYGYTF. Written as DNA, the CDR3 is TGTGCCAGCAGTACGGGTTCTAACTATGGCTACACCTTC.

The rearrangement uses TRBV5-6 and TRBJ2-7; either TRBD1 or TRBD2 may fit D (5 bases each). Germline assignment: CDR1 SGHDT and CDR2 YYEEEE. V gave up 3 bases and J gave up 12 bases, with 16 bases separating them. CDR3 length: 12 amino acids. DNA for the CDR3: TGTGCCAGCAGCTCGGAGACGGGGACGCCGTACTTC. It encodes CASSSETGTPYF.

V and J are TRBV27 and TRBJ1-1; no firm D call. The germline CDR1 and CDR2 sequences are MNHEY and SMNVEV (reference sequence). Deletions cut 7 bases from V and 1 base from J, with 19 bases between. This CDR3 is built from 16 residues. The CDR3 is CASMNLFTAGNTEAFF. In DNA, the CDR3 is TGTGCCAGCATGAATCTCTTTACAGCAGGGAACACTGAAGCTTTCTTT.

The V gene is TRBV5-1, the J gene TRBJ2-7; 14 nucleotides align to TRBD2. Per the germline V gene, CDR1 is SGHRS and CDR2 is YFSETQ. This CDR3 region has 15 residues. Losses at the gene ends were 7 bases for V and 3 bases for J; bases not matched to a gene: 6. Here the CDR3 DNA reads TGCGCCAGCGGACTAGCGGGAGGCTACGACTACGAGCAGTACTTC. Protein: CASGLAGGYDYEQYF.

V gene TRBV9 combines with J gene TRBJ2-3, with 8 bases aligning to TRBD2. Trimming at V came to 4 bases and at J to 4 bases, leaving 14 bases not matched to a gene. The CDR3 has 17 amino acids. Germline V gene sequence: CDR1 SGDLS, CDR2 YYNGEE. CDR3 residues: CASSSHTGTRGPDTQYF. The CDR3 DNA sequence: TGTGCCAGCAGCTCGCACACCGGGACTAGAGGCCCAGATACGCAGTATTTT. Using reference TRBV9 and TRBJ2-3 for the parts outside the CDR3, the full variable domain is DSGVTQTPKHLITATGQRVTLRCSPRSGDLSVYWYQQSLDQGLQFLIQYYNGEERAKGNILERFSAQQFPDLHSELNLSSLELGDSALYFCASSSHTGTRGPDTQYFGPGTRLTVL.

V and J are TRBV19 and TRBJ1-2; D not resolved. This CDR3 contains 14 residues. The V gene's germline CDR1 is LNHDA and CDR2 SQIVND (reference sequence). V lost 1 base to trimming and J lost 4 bases, with 10 bases between them. CDR3 coding DNA: TGTGCCAGTAGTATAGGTACTGCTGTCTATGGCTACACCTTC. Translation: CASSIGTAVYGYTF.

This clone was counted only a few times. V usage is TRBV7-9 and J usage is TRBJ2-2, with D unresolved. Germline V CDR1 and CDR2: SEHNR, FQNEAQ (reference sequence). Trimming pared 5 bases from V and 5 bases from J, leaving 6 bases between. The CDR3 extends over 12 amino acids. The CDR3 bases are TGTGCCAGCAGCCGATATACCGGGGAGCTGTTTTTT. It specifies CASSRYTGELFF.